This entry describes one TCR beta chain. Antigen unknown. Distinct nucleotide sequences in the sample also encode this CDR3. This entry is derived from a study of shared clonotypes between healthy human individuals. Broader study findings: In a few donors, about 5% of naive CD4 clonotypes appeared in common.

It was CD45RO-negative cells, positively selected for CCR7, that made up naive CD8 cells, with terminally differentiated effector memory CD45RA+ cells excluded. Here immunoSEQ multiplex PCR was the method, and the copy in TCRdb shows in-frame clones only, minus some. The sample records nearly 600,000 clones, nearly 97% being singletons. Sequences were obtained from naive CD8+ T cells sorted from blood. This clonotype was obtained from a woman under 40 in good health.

CDR3 sequence: CASSLARAEAFF. The CDR3 DNA reads as TGTGCCAGCAGCTTGGCCAGGGCTGAAGCTTTCTTT. The chain combines TRBV5-6 with TRBJ1-1; D perhaps matches TRBD1 (5 bases). The V and J ends lost 0 bases and 6 bases respectively, with 6 bases between them. Germline V lookup: CDR1 SGHDT, CDR2 YYEEEE. This CDR3 region has 12 residues.